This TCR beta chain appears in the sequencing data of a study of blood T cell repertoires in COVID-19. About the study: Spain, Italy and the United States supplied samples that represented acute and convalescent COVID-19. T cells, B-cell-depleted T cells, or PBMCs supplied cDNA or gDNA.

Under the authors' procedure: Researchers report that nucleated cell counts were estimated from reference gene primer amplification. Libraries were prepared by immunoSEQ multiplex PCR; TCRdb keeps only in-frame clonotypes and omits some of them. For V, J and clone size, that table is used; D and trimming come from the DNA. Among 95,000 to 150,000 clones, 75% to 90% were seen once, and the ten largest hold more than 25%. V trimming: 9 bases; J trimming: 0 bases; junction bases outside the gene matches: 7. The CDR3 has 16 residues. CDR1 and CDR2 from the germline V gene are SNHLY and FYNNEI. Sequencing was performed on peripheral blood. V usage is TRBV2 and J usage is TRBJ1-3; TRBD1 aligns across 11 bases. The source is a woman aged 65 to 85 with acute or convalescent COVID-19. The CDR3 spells CASPGTGGSSGNTIYF. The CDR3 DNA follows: TGTGCCAGTCCCGGGACAGGGGGAAGCTCTGGAAACACCATATATTTT.